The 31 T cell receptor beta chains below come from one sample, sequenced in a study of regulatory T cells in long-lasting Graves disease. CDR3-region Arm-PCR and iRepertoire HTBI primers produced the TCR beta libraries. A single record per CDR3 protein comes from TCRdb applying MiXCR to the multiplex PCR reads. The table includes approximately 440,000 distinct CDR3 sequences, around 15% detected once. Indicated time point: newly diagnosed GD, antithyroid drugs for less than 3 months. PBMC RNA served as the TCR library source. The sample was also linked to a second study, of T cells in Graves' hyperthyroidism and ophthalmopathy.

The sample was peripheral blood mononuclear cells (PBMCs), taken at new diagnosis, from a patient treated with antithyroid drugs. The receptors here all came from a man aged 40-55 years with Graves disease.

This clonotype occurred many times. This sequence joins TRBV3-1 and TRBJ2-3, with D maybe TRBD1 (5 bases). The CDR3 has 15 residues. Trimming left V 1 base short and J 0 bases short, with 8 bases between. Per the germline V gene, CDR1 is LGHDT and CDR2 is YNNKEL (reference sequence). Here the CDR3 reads CASSQAGWSTDTQYF. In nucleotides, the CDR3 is TGTGCCAGCAGCCAAGCAGGGTGGAGCACAGATACGCAGTATTTT.

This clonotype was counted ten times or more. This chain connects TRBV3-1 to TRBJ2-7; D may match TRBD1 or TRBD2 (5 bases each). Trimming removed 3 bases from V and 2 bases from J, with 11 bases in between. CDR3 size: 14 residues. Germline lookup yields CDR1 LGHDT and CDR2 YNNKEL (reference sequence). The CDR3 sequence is CASSQGPLTYEQYF. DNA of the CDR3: TGTGCCAGCAGCCAGGGACCGCTGACCTACGAGCAGTACTTC.

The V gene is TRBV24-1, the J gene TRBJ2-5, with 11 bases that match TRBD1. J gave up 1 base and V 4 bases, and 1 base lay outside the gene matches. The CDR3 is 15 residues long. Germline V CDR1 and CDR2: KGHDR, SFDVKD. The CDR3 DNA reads TGTGCCACCAGTGACGGGACAGGGGGCCAAGAGACCCAGTACTTC. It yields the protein CATSDGTGGQETQYF.

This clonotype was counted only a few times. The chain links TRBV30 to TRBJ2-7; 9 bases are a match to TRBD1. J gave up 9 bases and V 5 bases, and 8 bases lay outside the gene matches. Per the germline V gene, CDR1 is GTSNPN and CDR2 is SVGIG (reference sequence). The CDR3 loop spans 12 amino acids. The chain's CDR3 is CAWGHTGGWQYF. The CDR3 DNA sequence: TGTGCCTGGGGACACACAGGGGGCTGGCAGTACTTC.

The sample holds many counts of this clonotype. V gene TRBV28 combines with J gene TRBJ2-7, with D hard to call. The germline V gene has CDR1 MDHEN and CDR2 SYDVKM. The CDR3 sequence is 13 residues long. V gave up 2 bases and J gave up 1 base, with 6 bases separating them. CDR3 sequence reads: CASSLTESYEQYF. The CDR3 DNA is TGTGCCAGCAGTTTAACAGAATCCTACGAGCAGTACTTC.

The CDR3 sequence: CASSLVPPKLFF. CDR3 bases: TGTGCCAGCAGCTTGGTCCCCCCGAAACTGTTTTTT. The chain carries TRBV5-8 and TRBJ1-4; D unclear. This CDR3 is built from 12 residues. Between the trimmed V and J ends, which lost 0 bases and 11 bases, there was a span of 8 bases. CDR1 is SGHTS, CDR2 YDEGEE, per germline.

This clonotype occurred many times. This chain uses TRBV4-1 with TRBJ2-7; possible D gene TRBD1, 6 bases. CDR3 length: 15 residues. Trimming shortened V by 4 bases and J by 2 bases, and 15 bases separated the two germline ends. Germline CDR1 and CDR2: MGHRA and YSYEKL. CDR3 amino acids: CASSRTNGQTYEQYF. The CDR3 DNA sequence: TGCGCCAGCAGCCGAACCAATGGACAGACCTACGAGCAGTACTTC.

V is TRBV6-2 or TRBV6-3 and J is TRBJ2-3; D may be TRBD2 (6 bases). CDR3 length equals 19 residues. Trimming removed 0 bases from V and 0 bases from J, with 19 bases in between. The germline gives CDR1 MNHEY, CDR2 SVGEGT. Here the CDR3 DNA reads TGTGCCAGCAGTTACTCGAGCTTGCGGCTAGCGCCCAGCACAGATACGCAGTATTTT. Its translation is CASSYSSLRLAPSTDTQYF.

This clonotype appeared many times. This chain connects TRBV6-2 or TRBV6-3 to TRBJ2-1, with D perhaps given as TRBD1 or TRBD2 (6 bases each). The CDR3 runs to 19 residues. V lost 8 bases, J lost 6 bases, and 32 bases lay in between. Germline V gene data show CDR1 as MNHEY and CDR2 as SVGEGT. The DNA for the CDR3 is TGTGCCAGCTCTCGTGGAGGGGGAGTAAGGTTAAGCCCCCGCAATGAGCAGTTCTTC. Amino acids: CASSRGGGVRLSPRNEQFF.

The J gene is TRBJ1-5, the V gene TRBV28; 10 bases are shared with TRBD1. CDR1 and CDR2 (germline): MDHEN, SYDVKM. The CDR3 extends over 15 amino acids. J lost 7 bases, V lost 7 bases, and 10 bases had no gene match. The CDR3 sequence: CASTTDRGRRQPQHF. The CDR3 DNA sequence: TGTGCCAGCACCACAGACAGGGGGCGTCGGCAGCCCCAGCATTTT. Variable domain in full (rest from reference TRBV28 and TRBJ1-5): DVKVTQSSRYLVKRTGEKVFLECVQDMDHENMFWYRQDPGLGLRLIYFSYDVKMKEKGDIPEGYSVSREKKERFSLILESASTNQTSMYLCASTTDRGRRQPQHFGDGTRLSIL.

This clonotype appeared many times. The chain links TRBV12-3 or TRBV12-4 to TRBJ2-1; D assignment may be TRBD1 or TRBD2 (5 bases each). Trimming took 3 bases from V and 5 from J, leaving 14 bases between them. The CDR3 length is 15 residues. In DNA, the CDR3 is TGTGCCAGCAGTTTGTGGGGGAGAGACAACAATGAGCAGTTCTTC. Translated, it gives CASSLWGRDNNEQFF.

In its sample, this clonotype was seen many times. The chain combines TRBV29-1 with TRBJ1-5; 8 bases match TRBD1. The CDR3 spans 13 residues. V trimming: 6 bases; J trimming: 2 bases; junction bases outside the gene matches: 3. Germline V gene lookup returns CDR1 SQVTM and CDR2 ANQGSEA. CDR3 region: CSVGQGGNQPQHF. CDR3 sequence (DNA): TGCAGCGTCGGACAGGGCGGCAATCAGCCCCAGCATTTT.

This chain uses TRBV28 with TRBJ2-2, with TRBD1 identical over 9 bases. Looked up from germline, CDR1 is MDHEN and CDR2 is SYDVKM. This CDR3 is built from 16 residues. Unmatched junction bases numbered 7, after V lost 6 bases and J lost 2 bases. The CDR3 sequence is CASRSPGQGNTGELFF. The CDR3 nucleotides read TGTGCCAGCAGATCCCCGGGACAGGGAAACACCGGGGAGCTGTTTTTT.

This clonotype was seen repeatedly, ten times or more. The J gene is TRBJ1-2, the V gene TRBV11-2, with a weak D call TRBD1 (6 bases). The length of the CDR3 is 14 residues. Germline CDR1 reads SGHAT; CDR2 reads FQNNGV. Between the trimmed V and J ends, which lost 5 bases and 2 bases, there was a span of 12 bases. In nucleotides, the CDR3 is TGTGCCAGCAGCGTTAATACAGGGAACTATGGCTACACCTTC. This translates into CASSVNTGNYGYTF.

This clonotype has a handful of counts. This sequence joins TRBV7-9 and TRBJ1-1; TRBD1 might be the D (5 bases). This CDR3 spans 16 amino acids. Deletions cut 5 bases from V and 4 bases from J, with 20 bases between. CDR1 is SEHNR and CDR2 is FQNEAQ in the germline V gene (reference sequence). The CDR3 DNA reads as TGTGCCAGCAGCCCAAGCCTGGGGGGGACCAGCACTGAAGCTTTCTTT. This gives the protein CASSPSLGGTSTEAFF.

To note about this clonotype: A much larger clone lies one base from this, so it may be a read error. Written as DNA, the CDR3 is TGTGTCAGCAGTTCCTTACTCGGGGAGCTGTTTTTT. Translating it yields CVSSSLLGELFF. V is TRBV11-2 and J is TRBJ2-2; D uncertain. CDR1 is SGHAT, CDR2 FQNNGV, per germline. This CDR3 spans 12 amino acids.

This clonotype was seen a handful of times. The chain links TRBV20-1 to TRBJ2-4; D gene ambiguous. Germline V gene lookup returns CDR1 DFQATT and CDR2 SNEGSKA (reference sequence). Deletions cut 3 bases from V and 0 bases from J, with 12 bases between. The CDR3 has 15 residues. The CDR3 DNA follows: TGCAGTGCTAGTCGGCAGGTGACAGCCAAAAACATTCAGTACTTC. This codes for CSASRQVTAKNIQYF.

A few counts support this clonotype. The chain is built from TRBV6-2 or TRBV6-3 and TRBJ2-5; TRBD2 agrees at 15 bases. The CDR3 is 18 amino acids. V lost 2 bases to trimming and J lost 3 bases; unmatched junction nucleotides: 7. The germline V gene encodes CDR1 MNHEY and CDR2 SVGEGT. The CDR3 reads CASSYRTSGRASEETQYF. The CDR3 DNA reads TGTGCCAGCAGTTACAGGACTAGCGGGAGGGCCTCGGAAGAGACCCAGTACTTC.

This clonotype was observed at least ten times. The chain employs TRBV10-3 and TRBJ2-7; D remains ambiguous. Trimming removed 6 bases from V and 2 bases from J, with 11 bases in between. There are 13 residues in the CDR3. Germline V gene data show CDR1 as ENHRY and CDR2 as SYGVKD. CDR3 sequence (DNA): TGTGCCATCAGGGACGGACCAACCTACGAGCAGTACTTC. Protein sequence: CAIRDGPTYEQYF.

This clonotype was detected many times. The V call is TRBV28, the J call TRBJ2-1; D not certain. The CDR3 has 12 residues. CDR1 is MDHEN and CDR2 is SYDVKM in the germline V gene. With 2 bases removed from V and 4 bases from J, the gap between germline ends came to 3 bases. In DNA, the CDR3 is TGTGCCAGCAGTTTACGATACAATGAGCAGTTCTTC. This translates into CASSLRYNEQFF.

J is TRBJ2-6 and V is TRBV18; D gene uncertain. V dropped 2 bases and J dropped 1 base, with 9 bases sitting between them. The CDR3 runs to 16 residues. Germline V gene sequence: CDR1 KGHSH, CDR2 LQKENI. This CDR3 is CASSPVPTSGANVLTF. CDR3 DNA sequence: TGTGCCAGCTCACCAGTCCCGACGTCTGGGGCCAACGTCCTGACTTTC.

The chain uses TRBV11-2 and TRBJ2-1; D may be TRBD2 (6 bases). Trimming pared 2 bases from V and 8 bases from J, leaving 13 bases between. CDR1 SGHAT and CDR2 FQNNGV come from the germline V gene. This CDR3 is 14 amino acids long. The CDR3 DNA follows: TGTGCCAGCAGCTTACGACTAGTAAACGATGAGCAGTTCTTC. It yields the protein CASSLRLVNDEQFF.

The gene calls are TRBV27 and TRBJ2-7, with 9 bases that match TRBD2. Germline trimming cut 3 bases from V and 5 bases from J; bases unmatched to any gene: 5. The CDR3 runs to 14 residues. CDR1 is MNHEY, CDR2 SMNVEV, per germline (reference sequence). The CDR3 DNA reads TGTGCCAGCAGTTTCGGGACTAGCATCCACGAGCAGTACTTC. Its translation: CASSFGTSIHEQYF.

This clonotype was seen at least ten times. CDR3 DNA: TGTGCCAGCAGCCCCACTCGACTAGCGGGAGACAGTGGGACCCAGTACTTC. This translates into CASSPTRLAGDSGTQYF. The chain joins TRBV9 to TRBJ2-5, with TRBD2 identical over 12 bases. Germline assignment: CDR1 SGDLS and CDR2 YYNGEE. The CDR3 totals 17 residues. After removal of 4 bases from V and 7 bases from J, the junction contained 14 bases not matched to a gene.

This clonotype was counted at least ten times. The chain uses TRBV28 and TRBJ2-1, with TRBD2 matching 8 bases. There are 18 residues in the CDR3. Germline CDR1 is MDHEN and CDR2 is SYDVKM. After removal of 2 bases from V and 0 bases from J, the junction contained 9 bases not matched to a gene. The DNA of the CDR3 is TGTGCCAGCAGTTTAGTTGGGCGGGAGGCCCGCTCCTACAATGAGCAGTTCTTC. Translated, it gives CASSLVGREARSYNEQFF.

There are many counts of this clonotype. CDR3 sequence (DNA): TGTGCCAGCAGCTCCGGACAGGGCGACACCGGGGAGCTGTTTTTT. Translation gives CASSSGQGDTGELFF. This chain links TRBV3-1 with TRBJ2-2; 8 nucleotides line up with TRBD1. Germline lookup yields CDR1 LGHDT and CDR2 YNNKEL (reference sequence). The CDR3 consists of 15 residues. With 5 bases clipped from V and 3 bases from J, the junction kept 5 bases outside the gene matches.

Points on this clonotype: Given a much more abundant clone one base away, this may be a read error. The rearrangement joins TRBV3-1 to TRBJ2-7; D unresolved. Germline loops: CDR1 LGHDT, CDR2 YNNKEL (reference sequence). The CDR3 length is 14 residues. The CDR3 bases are TGTGCCAGCAGCCAAGGTGCGACCTCCTACAAGCAGTACTTC. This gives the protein CASSQGATSYKQYF.

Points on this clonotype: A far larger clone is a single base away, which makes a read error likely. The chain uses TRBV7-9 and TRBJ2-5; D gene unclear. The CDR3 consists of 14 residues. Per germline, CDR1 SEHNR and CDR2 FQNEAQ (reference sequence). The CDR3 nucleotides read TGTACCAGCAGCTTAGTTGGGCCGATGGGGACCCAGTACTTC. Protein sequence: CTSSLVGPMGTQYF.

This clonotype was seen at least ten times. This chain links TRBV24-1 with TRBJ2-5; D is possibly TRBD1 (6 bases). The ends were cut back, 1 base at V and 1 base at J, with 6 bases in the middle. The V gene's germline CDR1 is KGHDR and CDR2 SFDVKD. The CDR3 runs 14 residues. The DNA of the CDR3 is TGTGCCACCAGTGATTTACAGGGCCAAGAGACCCAGTACTTC. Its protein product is CATSDLQGQETQYF.

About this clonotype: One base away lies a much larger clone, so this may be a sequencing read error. CDR3: CSVEVASTDAQYF. The CDR3 DNA reads TGCAGCGTTGAAGTGGCAAGCACAGATGCGCAGTATTTT. The gene calls are TRBV29-1 and TRBJ2-3, with D unclear. The CDR3 consists of 13 residues. Germline CDR1 and CDR2: SQVTM and ANQGSEA.

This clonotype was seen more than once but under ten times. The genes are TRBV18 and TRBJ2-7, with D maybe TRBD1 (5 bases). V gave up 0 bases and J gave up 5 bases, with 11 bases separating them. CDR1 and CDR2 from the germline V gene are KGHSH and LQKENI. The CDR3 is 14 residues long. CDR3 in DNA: TGTGCCAGCTCACCACCAGGGGTAGTCCACGAGCAGTACTTC. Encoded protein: CASSPPGVVHEQYF. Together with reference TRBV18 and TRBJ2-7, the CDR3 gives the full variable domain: NAGVMQNPRHLVRRRGQEARLRCSPMKGHSHVYWYRQLPEEGLKFMVYLQKENIIDESGMPKERFSAEFPKEGPSILRIQQVVRGDSAAYFCASSPPGVVHEQYFGPGTRLTVT.